The 3 T cell receptor beta chains given below trace back to one sample, sequenced in a study of shared clonotypes between healthy human individuals (dated by TCRdb to about 2020). Library preparation employed the immunoSEQ multiplex PCR assay. The clones in this table, taken by TCRdb from immuneACCESS, are in-frame only. Not every clone is retained; where verified, under half of the shortfall comes from an unresolved V gene, and the cause of the rest is unknown. The sample table holds about 330,000 clones, of which around nine tenths were seen once. The ten largest clones capture roughly 16% of the sample. Sequenced material: memory CD8+ T cells sorted from blood. Reading the label with the study, this specimen's cell subset or site is: CD45RO+ cells pooled with CCR7-negative TemRA cells. These receptors were obtained from a young man in good health.

The chain uses TRBV9 and TRBJ2-5; 8 bases line up with TRBD2. This CDR3 is 16 amino acids long. After removal of 4 bases from V and 5 bases from J, the junction contained 13 bases not matched to a gene. CDR1 and CDR2 from the germline V gene are SGDLS and YYNGEE. The CDR3 loop reads CASSPNVGLGAETQYF. The CDR3 DNA follows: TGTGCCAGCAGCCCCAACGTGGGACTAGGAGCCGAGACCCAGTACTTC.

The CDR3: CASSEREPLTNEKLFF. The CDR3, as DNA: TGTGCCAGCAGTGAACGAGAACCCCTAACTAATGAAAAACTGTTTTTT. The rearrangement links TRBV6-1 to TRBJ1-4, with D unclear. Trimming left V 2 bases short and J 1 base short, with 11 bases between. Germline CDR1 is MNHNS and CDR2 is SASEGT. The CDR3 loop spans 16 amino acids.

V gene TRBV18 combines with J gene TRBJ2-7, with D maybe TRBD1 (6 bases). Germline V gives CDR1 KGHSH, CDR2 LQKENI. Trimming stripped 1 base from V and 3 bases from J, with 16 bases between. There are 16 residues in the CDR3. The CDR3 reads CASSPRFGQNHYEQYF. CDR3 DNA sequence: TGTGCCAGCTCACCACGCTTCGGACAGAACCACTACGAGCAGTACTTC.